The sequence of this T cell receptor (beta chain) was determined in a study of radiotherapy plus CTLA-4 blockade in lung cancer. The study's findings and limits: An expansion of tumor-derived TCR clones occurred in blood after radiotherapy plus ipilimumab. Alongside interferon-beta, early blood T cell clone dynamics were reportedly the best predictor of response.

The assay was immunoSEQ multiplex PCR, and TCRdb's table has in-frame clones only and misses some. The repertoire has tens of thousands of clones, around 76% of them found once; the top ten carry under 5%. This clone was picked up a small number of times. Its specificity is not known. The ends were cut back, 5 bases at V and 7 bases at J, with 11 bases in the middle. The CDR3 runs 12 residues. This sequence originates from a human donor with non-small cell lung cancer who had a partial response to radiotherapy plus ipilimumab. Some clones in this sample may be carry-over from other donors' samples. Source: peripheral blood, taken from a patient treated with radiotherapy plus ipilimumab. The V and J genes are TRBV7-1 and TRBJ1-1; D is unclear. TRBV7-1 is treated as an ORF (open reading frame) with a function not yet certain. CDR3 region: CASSPGYSEAFF. The CDR3 DNA reads TGTGCCAGCAGCCCAGGATACAGTGAAGCTTTCTTT.